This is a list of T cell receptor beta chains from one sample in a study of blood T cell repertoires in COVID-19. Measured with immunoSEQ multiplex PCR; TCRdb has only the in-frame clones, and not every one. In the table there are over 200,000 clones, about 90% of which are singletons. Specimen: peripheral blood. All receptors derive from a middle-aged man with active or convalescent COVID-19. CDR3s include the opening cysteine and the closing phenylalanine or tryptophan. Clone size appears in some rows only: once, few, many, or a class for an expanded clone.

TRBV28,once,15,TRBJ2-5,CASSLHRGRGETQYF
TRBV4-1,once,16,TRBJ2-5,CASSPPGLAGQETQYF
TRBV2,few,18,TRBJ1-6,CASSERVLAIGGGSPLHF
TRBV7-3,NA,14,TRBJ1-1,CASSLSGPVDEAFF
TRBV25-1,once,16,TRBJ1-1,CASQEGGAGLNTEAFF
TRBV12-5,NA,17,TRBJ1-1,CASGAPVDRFLNTEAFF
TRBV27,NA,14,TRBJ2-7,CASSFVISAYEQYF
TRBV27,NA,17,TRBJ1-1,CASSSTGLIFIRTEAFF
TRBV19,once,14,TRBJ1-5,CASSRLGRVGPQHF
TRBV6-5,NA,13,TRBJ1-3,CASSYPKGNTIYF
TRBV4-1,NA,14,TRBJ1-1,CASSPLDSDGEAFF
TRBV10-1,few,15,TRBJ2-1,CASSDGRGGLNEQFF
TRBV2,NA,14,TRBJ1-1,CASSWTGVVTEAFF
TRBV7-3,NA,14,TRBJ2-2,CASSLRQGSGELFF
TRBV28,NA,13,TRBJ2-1,CASISSSYNEQFF
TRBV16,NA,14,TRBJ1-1,CASSLTGWDTEAFF
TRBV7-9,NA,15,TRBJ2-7,CASSSVAGLSYEQYF
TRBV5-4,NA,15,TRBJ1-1,CASSGGTAMNTEAFF
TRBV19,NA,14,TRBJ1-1,CASRPTGEGPEAFF
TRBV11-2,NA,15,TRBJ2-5,CASSSPLAGSETQYF
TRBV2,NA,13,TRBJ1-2,CASSEDRSYGYTF
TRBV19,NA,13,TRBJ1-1,CASSTRGNTEAFF
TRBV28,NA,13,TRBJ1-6,CASKIEPRSPLHF
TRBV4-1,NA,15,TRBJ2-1,CASSQRLAGGYEQFF
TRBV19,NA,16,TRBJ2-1,CASSIDLAASYNEQFF
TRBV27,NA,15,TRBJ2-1,CASSFRDSLYNEQFF
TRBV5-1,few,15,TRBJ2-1,CASSFLAGGGNEQFF
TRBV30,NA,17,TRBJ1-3,CAWSRLGTGAAGNTIYF
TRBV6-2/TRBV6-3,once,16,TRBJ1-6,CASSYSWGQRNSPLHF
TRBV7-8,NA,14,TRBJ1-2,CASSSIQGVYGYTF
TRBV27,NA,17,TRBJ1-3,CASSLSGGPGAGNTIYF
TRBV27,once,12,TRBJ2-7,CASGALLGEQYF
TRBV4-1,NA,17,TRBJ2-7,CASSQEWYTSGSYEQYF
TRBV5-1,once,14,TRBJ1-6,CASSPVTGDSPLHF
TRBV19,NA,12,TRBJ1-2,CASSRFGWGYTF
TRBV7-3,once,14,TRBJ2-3,CASTKAGSTDTQYF
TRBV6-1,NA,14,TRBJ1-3,CASSEAVRAGTIYF
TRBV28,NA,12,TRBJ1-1,CASSLSQGVAFF
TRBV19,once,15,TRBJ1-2,CASSPRTNDNYGYTF
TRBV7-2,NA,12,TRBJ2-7,CASSLTRNEQYF
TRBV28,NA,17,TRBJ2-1,CASSFTVGAGGHNEQFF
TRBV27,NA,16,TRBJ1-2,CASSLRSGGANYGYTF
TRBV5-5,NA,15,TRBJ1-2,CASSLVGTGSYGYTF
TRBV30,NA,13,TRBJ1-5,CAWSVSVGQPQHF
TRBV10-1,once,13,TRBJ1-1,CASSEREGWKAFF